This record concerns one T cell receptor (beta chain) sequence. Its target is unknown. Oncomine TCR Beta short-read sequencing was applied to DNA from cultured CD4+ T cells. TCRdb called the PCR reads again in MiXCR, with one record for every CDR3 protein. The sample lists 8,500 to 10,000 distinct CDR3 sequences; 45% to 50% were seen once. This record belongs to a study of vaccination and CD4 T cells after COVID-19. Study-wide background: Control cultures used a CEFX viral epitope pool, an HIV-1 Nef peptide pool, or no peptide.

Treatment described: roughly 10-day PBMC culture with coronavirus spike peptide pools or control peptides (ViraFEST assay). Germline-derived CDR1 and CDR2 are KGHDR and SFDVKD. The V segment lost 9 bases and the J segment 6 bases; nucleotides outside the gene matches: 13. The length of the CDR3 is 15 residues. Points from the study as a whole: 304 of 307 vaccine-specific clones from convalescent patients were spike mono-reactive. A median of around 83% of reactive clones, in convalescent patients, became evident only post-vaccination.

Material for sequencing was CD4+ T cells from blood, cultured in vitro. The J gene is TRBJ2-1, the V gene TRBV24-1, with TRBD2 matching 7 bases. This receptor was identified in a human donor who had recovered from COVID-19. CDR3 loop: CATAHRGEGSNEQFF. CDR3 nucleotide sequence: TGTGCCACCGCCCATCGGGGGGAGGGGAGCAATGAGCAGTTCTTC.